This TCR beta chain was identified in a study of neoadjuvant anti-PD-1 for oral cavity cancer. The CDR3 spans 16 residues. V was pared by 4 bases and J by 1 base, with 7 bases of the junction left unmatched. Germline V gene sequence: CDR1 KGHSH, CDR2 LQKENI. Measured with immunoSEQ multiplex PCR; TCRdb has only the in-frame clones, and not every one. Among roughly 68,000 clones listed, roughly nine tenths were seen once. Time point described: after neoadjuvant nivolumab, at surgical resection. This TCR came from a person aged 35-80 years with oral cavity squamous cell carcinoma. The chain has TRBV18 and TRBJ2-7; 10 positions match TRBD2. Source: PBMCs, taken after nivolumab (anti-PD-1) treatment. Written as DNA, the CDR3 is TGTGCCAGCTCACTCACTAGCGGGACTGCATCCTACGAGCAGTACTTC. As protein: CASSLTSGTASYEQYF.